These 8 T cell receptor beta chains originate from one sample sequenced in a study of T-cell reconstitution after alpha-beta-depleted transplantation in children. Unique molecular identifiers tagged the TCRbeta library. A single record per CDR3 protein comes from TCRdb applying MiXCR to the PCR reads. The data contain hundreds of thousands of distinct CDR3 sequences, over 10% of them singletons. The sequenced sample was PBMCs, obtained before TCRalphabeta/CD19-depleted stem cell transplant. These receptor sequences come from a girl aged 2 to 9 with congenital amegakaryocytic thrombocytopenia, due to receive a stem cell transplant.

CDR3 nucleotides: TGTGCCAGCAGCTCGCTTACCATAGAGACAGGGGGCGATGGCTACACCTTC. It codes for CASSSLTIETGGDGYTF. The chain joins TRBV7-9 to TRBJ1-2, with TRBD1 matching 10 bases. Germline V lookup: CDR1 SEHNR, CDR2 FQNEAQ (reference sequence). Trimming at V came to 4 bases and at J to 6 bases, leaving 14 bases not matched to a gene. The CDR3 has 17 amino acids.

The chain recombines TRBV21-1 with TRBJ2-7; the DNA was not used to check the table's D call, TRBD2. TRBV21-1 is reported as a pseudogene. The CDR3 loop spans 15 amino acids. The CDR3 reads CASSNYVGLAGTKYF. The CDR3 bases are TGTGCCAGCAGCAACTACGTGGGACTAGCGGGAACCAAGTACTTC.

This clonotype was detected many times. The genes are TRBV6-5 and TRBJ1-1; the D is unclear. Germline-derived CDR1 and CDR2 are MNHEY and SVGAGI. The CDR3 covers 14 residues. Trimming left V 2 bases short and J 2 bases short, with 9 bases between. The CDR3 nucleotides are TGTGCCAGCAGTTACCAGTCTACAAACACTGAAGCTTTCTTT. Residues: CASSYQSTNTEAFF.

This clonotype has a handful of counts. A read error may explain this, as a much larger clone is one base away. The chain carries TRBV11-2 and TRBJ2-1; D uncertain. Trimming removed 6 bases at V and 6 bases at J, with 6 bases between. Germline V gene data show CDR1 as SGHAT and CDR2 as FQNNGV. The CDR3 is 11 amino acids. The CDR3 reads CASSIFNEQFF. The CDR3 DNA reads as TGTGCCAGCAGTATCTTCAATGAGCAGTTCTTC.

This clonotype has only one observation. V gene TRBV18 combines with J gene TRBJ1-4; tentative D call: TRBD1 (5 bases). This CDR3 has 17 residues. Trimming removed 3 bases from V and 8 bases from J, with 22 bases in between. The germline V gene has CDR1 KGHSH and CDR2 LQKENI. The CDR3 region has the DNA TGTGCCAGCTCACCCGGCTTCGGCTTAATAGGGGACGAAAAACTGTTTTTT. Protein sequence: CASSPGFGLIGDEKLFF.

The sample holds a few counts of this clonotype. The chain carries TRBV7-9 and TRBJ1-1; the D gene is possibly TRBD1 (5 bases). Germline V gene lookup returns CDR1 SEHNR and CDR2 FQNEAQ (reference sequence). There are 15 residues in the CDR3. The V end lost 5 bases, the J end lost 1 base, and 14 bases lay between the germline ends. As DNA, the CDR3 is TGTGCCAGCAGCCCACAAGGACATCCGAACACTGAAGCTTTCTTT. Amino acid sequence: CASSPQGHPNTEAFF.

This sequence joins TRBV19 and TRBJ1-6; possible D gene TRBD1, 6 bases. CDR1 LNHDA and CDR2 SQIVND come from the germline V gene (reference sequence). This CDR3 is built from 15 residues. Trimming shortened V by 1 base and J by 7 bases, and 11 bases separated the two germline ends. The CDR3 sequence is CASSIVTGQNSPLHF. CDR3 sequence (DNA): TGTGCCAGTAGTATAGTTACAGGACAGAATTCACCCCTCCACTTT.

This clonotype has only a few counts. The chain links TRBV7-9 to TRBJ2-7; D may be TRBD2 (6 bases). V gave up 2 bases and J gave up 3 bases, with 14 bases separating them. The CDR3 totals 15 residues. Germline CDR1 SEHNR, CDR2 FQNEAQ (reference sequence). CDR3 loop: CASSLFSGVIYEQYF. CDR3 sequence (DNA): TGTGCCAGCAGCTTATTTTCGGGAGTCATCTACGAGCAGTACTTC.